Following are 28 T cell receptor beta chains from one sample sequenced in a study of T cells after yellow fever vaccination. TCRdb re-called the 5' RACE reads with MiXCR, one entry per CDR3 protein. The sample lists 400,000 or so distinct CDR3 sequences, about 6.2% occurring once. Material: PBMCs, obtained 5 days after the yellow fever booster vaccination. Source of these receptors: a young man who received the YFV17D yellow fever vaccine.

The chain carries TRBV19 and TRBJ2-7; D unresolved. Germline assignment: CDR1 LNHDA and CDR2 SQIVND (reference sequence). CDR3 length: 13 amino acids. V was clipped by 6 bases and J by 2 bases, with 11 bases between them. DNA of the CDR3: TGTGCCAGTAGCCACAGAGAGACCTACGAGCAGTACTTC. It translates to CASSHRETYEQYF.

CDR3 protein: CASSSGVSGGSYNEQFF. The CDR3 DNA follows: TGTGCCAGTAGCTCAGGGGTAAGCGGCGGCTCCTACAATGAGCAGTTCTTC. This chain joins TRBV19 and TRBJ2-1, with D perhaps TRBD1 (6 bases). This CDR3 spans 17 amino acids. Germline V CDR1 and CDR2: LNHDA, SQIVND (reference sequence). The V and J ends lost 6 bases and 0 bases respectively, with 18 bases between them.

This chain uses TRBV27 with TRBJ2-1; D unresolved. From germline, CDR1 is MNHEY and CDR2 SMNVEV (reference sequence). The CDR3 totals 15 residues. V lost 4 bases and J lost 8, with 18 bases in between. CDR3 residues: CASSSNPRMPHEQFF. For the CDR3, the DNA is TGTGCCAGCAGTTCCAACCCCCGAATGCCTCATGAGCAGTTCTTC.

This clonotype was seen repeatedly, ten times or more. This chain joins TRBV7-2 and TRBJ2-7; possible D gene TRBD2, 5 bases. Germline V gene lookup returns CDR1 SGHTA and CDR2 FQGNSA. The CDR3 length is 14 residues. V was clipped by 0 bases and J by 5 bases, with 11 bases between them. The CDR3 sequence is CASSLAGVPNEQYF. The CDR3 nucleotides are TGTGCCAGCAGCTTAGCGGGAGTCCCCAACGAGCAGTACTTC.

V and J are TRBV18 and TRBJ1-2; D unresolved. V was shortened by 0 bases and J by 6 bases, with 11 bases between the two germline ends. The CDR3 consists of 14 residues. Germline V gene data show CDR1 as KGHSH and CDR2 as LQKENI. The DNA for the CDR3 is TGTGCCAGCTCACCACCGACTGAGATTCATGGCTACACCTTC. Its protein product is CASSPPTEIHGYTF.

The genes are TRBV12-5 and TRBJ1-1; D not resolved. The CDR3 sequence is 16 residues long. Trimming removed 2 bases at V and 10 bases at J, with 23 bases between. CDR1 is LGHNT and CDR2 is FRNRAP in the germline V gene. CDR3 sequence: CASGLTSVWTLTAAFF. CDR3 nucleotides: TGTGCTAGTGGTTTGACCTCGGTTTGGACTTTGACCGCAGCTTTCTTT.

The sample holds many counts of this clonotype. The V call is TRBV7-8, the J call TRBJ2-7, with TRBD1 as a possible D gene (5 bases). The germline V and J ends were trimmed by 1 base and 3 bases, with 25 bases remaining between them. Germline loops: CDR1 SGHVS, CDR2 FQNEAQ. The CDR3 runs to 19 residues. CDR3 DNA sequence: TGTGCCAGCAGCTTAGTATGGACACCGGAAACCACTTGGTTCTACGAGCAGTACTTC. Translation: CASSLVWTPETTWFYEQYF.

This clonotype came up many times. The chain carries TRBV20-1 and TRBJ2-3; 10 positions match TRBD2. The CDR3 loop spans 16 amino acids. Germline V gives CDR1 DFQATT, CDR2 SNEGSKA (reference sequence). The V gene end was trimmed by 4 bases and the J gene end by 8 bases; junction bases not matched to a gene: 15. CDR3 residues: CSATRGTAGGPGTQYF. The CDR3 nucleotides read TGCAGTGCTACTAGAGGAACAGCGGGAGGGCCGGGTACGCAGTATTTT.

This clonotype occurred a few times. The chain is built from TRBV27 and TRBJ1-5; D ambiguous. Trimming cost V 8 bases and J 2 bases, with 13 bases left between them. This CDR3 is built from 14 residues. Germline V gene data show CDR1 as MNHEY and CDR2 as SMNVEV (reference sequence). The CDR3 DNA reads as TGTGCCAGCCACCCCACAGCGGGCAATCAGCCCCAGCATTTT. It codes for CASHPTAGNQPQHF.

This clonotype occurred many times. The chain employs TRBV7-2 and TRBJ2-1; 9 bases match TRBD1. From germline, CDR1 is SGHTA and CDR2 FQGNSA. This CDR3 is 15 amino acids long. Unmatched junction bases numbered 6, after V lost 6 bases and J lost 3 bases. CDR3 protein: CASRLRDRDYNEQFF. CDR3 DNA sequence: TGTGCCAGCAGATTAAGGGACAGGGACTACAATGAGCAGTTCTTC.

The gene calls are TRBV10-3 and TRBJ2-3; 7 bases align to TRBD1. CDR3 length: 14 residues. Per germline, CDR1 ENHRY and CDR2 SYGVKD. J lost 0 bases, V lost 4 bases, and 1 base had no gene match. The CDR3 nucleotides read TGTGCCATCAGTGGGACAGGAAGCACAGATACGCAGTATTTT. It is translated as CAISGTGSTDTQYF.

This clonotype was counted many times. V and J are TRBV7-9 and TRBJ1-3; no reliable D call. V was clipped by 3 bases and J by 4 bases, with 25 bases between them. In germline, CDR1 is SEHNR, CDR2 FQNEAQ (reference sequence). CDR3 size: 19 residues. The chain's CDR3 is CASSFHLGPSGESGNTIYF. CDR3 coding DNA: TGTGCCAGCAGCTTCCACCTAGGGCCCAGTGGGGAATCCGGAAACACCATATATTTT.

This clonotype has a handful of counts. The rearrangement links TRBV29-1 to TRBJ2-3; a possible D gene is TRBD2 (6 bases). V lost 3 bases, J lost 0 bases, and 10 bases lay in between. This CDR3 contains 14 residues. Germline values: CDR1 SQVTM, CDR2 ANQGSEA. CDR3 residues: CSVEGGFSTDTQYF. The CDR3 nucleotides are TGCAGCGTTGAGGGGGGTTTCAGCACAGATACGCAGTATTTT.

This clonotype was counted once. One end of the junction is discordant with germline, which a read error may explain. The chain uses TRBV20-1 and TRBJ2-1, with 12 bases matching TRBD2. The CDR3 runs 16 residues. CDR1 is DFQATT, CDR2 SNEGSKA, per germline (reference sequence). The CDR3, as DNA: TGCTGTGCTACTGGCCTAGCGGGAGGGGGGTACAATGAGCAGTTCTTC. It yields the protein CCATGLAGGGYNEQFF.

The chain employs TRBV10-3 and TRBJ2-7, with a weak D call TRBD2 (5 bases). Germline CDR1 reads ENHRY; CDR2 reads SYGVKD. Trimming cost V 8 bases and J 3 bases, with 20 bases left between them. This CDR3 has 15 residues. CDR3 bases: TGTGCCATCGGGAGAGGCTTTGGCGTGAACTACGAGCAGTACTTC. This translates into CAIGRGFGVNYEQYF.

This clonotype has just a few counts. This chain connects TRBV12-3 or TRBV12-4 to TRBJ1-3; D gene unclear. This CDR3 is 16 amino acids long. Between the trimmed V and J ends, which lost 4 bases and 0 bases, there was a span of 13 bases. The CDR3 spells CASSSPLISSGNTIYF. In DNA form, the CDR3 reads TGTGCCAGCAGTTCCCCCCTGATCAGCTCTGGAAACACCATATATTTT.

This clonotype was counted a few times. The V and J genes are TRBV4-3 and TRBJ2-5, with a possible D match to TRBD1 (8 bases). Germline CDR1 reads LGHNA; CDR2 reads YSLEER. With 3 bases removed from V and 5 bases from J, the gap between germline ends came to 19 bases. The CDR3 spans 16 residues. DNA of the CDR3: TGCGCCAGCAGCCACACAGCCGGACAGGGAGGGGAGACCCAGTACTTC. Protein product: CASSHTAGQGGETQYF.

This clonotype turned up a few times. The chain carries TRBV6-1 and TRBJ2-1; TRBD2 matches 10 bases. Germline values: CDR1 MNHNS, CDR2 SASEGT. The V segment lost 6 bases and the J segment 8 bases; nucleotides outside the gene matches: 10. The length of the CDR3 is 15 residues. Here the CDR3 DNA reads TGTGCCAGCAGGGAATTAGCGGGAGGTAGGGATGAGCAGTTCTTC. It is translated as CASRELAGGRDEQFF.

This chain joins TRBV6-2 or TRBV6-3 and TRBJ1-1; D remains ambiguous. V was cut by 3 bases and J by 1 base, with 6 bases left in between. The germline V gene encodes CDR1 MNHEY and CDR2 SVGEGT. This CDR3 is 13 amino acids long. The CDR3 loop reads CASSYWPNTEAFF. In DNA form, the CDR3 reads TGTGCCAGCAGTTATTGGCCGAACACTGAAGCTTTCTTT.

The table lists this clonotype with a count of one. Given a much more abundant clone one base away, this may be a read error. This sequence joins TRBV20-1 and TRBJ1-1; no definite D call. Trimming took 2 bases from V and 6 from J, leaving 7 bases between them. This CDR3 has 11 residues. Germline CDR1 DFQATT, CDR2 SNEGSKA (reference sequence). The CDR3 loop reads CSARQYSEAFF. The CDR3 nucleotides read TGCAGTGCTAGACAGTACTCTGAAGCTTTCTTT.

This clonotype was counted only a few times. The CDR3 protein is CAISGSEDTDTQYF. As DNA, the CDR3 is TGTGCCATCAGTGGAAGCGAAGACACAGATACGCAGTATTTT. The chain links TRBV10-3 to TRBJ2-3, with D uncertain. Deletions cut 4 bases from V and 2 bases from J, with 10 bases between. In germline, CDR1 is ENHRY, CDR2 SYGVKD. The CDR3 consists of 14 residues.

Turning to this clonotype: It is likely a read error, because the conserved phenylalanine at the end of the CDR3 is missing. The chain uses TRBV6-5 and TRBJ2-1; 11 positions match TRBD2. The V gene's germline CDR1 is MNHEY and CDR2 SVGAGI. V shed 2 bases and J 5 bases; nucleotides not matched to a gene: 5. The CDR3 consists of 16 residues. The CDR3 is CASSYRLAGLNNEQFL. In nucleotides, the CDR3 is TGTGCCAGCAGTTACCGACTAGCGGGACTCAACAATGAGCAGTTCTTA.

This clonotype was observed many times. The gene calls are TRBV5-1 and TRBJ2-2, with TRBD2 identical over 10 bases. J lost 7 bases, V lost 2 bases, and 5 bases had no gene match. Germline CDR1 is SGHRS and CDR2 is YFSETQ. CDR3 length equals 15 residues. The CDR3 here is CASSFLAGAGGELFF. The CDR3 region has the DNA TGCGCCAGCAGCTTTCTAGCGGGAGCCGGCGGGGAGCTGTTTTTT.

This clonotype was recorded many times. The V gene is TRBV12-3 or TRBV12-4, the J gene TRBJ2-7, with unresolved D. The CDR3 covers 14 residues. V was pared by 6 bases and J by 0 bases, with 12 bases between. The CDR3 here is CASRKDGSSYEQYF. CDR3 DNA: TGTGCCAGCAGAAAAGACGGAAGCTCCTACGAGCAGTACTTC.

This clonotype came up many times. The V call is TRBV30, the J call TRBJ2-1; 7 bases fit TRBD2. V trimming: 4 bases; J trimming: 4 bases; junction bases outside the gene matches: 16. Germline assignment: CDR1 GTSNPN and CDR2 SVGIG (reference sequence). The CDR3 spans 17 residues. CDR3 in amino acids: CAWNRGASGPFYNEQFF. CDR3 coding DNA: TGTGCCTGGAACCGGGGAGCTAGCGGACCCTTTTACAATGAGCAGTTCTTC.

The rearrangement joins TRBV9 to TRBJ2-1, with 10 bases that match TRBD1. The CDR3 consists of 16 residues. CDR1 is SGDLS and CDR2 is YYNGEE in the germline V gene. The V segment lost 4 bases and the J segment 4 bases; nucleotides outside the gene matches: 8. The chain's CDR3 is CASSPSGQGVYNEQFF. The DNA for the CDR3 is TGTGCCAGCAGCCCCTCTGGACAGGGGGTTTACAATGAGCAGTTCTTC. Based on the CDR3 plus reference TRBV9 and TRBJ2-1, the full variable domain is DSGVTQTPKHLITATGQRVTLRCSPRSGDLSVYWYQQSLDQGLQFLIQYYNGEERAKGNILERFSAQQFPDLHSELNLSSLELGDSALYFCASSPSGQGVYNEQFFGPGTRLTVL.

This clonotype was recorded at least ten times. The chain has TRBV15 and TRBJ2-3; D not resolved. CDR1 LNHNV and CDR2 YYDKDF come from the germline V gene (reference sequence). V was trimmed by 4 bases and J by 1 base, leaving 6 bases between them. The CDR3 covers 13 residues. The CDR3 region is CATSTTRTDTQYF. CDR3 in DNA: TGTGCCACCAGCACGACTCGCACAGATACGCAGTATTTT. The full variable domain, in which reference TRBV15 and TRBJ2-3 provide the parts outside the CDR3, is DAMVIQNPRYQVTQFGKPVTLSCSQTLNHNVMYWYQQKSSQAPKLLFHYYDKDFNNEADTPDNFQSRRPNTSFCFLDIRSPGLGDTAMYLCATSTTRTDTQYFGPGTRLTVL.

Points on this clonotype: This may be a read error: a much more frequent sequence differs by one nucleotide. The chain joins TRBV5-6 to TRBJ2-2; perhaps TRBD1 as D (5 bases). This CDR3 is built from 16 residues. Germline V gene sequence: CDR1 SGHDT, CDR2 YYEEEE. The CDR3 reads CTSSSKTAANTGELFF. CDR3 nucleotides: TGTACCAGCAGCTCGAAGACAGCCGCGAACACCGGGGAGCTGTTTTTT.